These 26 T cell receptor beta chains share one sample of origin, sequenced in a study of CXCR3-negative and CXCR3-positive naive CD8 T cells. 5' RACE that incorporated UMI labels was used to prepare the TRB cDNA libraries. One entry per CDR3 protein, without DNA, is what TCRdb gives after re-calling the 5' RACE reads. This sample's table reports 38,000 or so distinct CDR3 sequences. The specimen sequenced was naive CXCR3- CD8+ T cells from blood. Regarding subset: CD45RO-CCR7+CD27+CD95- naive CD8+ T cells lacking CXCR3 (TNR3-). These receptors all come from a human donor in good health. Some clones in this sample may be carry-over from other donors' samples.

The chain recombines TRBV14 with TRBJ1-1; with no DNA, the TCRdb D assignment of TRBD1 cannot be verified. The length of the CDR3 is 15 residues. The germline CDR1 and CDR2 sequences are SGHDN and FVKESK. CDR3 in amino acids: CASSKTGTENTEAFF. Variable domain in full (rest from reference TRBV14 and TRBJ1-1): EAGVTQFPSHSVIEKGQTVTLRCDPISGHDNLYWYRRVMGKEIKFLLHFVKESKQDESGMPNNRFLAERTGGTYSTLKVQPAELEDSGVYFCASSKTGTENTEAFFGQGTRLTVV.

The J gene is TRBJ2-1, the V gene TRBV29-1; lacking DNA, the TRBD1 call made by TCRdb goes unchecked. Germline CDR1 SQVTM, CDR2 ANQGSEA. CDR3 length: 14 residues. CDR3 residues: CSVEGEPIQIEQFF.

This rearrangement joins TRBV5-1 to TRBJ2-1; TCRdb's D gene call, TRBD2, goes unchecked for lack of DNA. The CDR3 extends over 17 amino acids. Germline CDR1 reads SGHRS; CDR2 reads YFSETQ. CDR3 sequence reads: CASSLEGSGSSYNEQFF. The full variable domain, completed using reference TRBV5-1 and TRBJ2-1, is KAGVTQTPRYLIKTRGQQVTLSCSPISGHRSVSWYQQTPGQGLQFLFEYFSETQRNKGNFPGRFSGRQFSNSRSEMNVSTLELGDSALYLCASSLEGSGSSYNEQFFGPGTRLTVL.

The rearrangement joins TRBV2 to TRBJ2-6. Germline V gene lookup returns CDR1 SNHLY and CDR2 FYNNEI. This CDR3 is built from 16 residues. CDR3 region: CASSQSRTSGANVLTF. Full variable domain (missing parts from reference TRBV2 and TRBJ2-6): EPEVTQTPSHQVTQMGQEVILRCVPISNHLYFYWYRQILGQKVEFLVSFYNNEISEKSEIFDDQFSVERPDGSNFTLKIRSTKLEDSAMYFCASSQSRTSGANVLTFGAGSRLTVL.

This chain links TRBV4-3 with TRBJ1-3; without DNA, the TCRdb call of TRBD1 cannot be checked. The germline V gene has CDR1 LGHNA and CDR2 YSLEER. The CDR3 has 16 amino acids. The CDR3 sequence: CASSHLLDRGGNTIYF.

This chain joins TRBV4-2 and TRBJ1-1; TCRdb indicates TRBD1, and absent DNA this call remains unverified. The germline V gene encodes CDR1 LGHNA and CDR2 YNFKEQ. There are 15 residues in the CDR3. The CDR3 spells CASSQDRGVNTEAFF.

The chain recombines TRBV7-3 with TRBJ2-1; the D gene TCRdb calls, TRBD2, cannot be checked with no DNA. The CDR3 consists of 15 residues. The germline V gene has CDR1 SGHTA and CDR2 FQGTGA. CDR3 amino acids: CASSPGLGSYNEQFF.

The chain recombines TRBV6-4 with TRBJ2-3; TCRdb picks TRBD1, but there is no DNA to check that call. The CDR3 runs to 14 residues. Germline V gives CDR1 MRHNA, CDR2 SNTAGT. CDR3 residues: CASSDSGGADTQYF.

The chain is built from TRBV4-3 and TRBJ2-1; TCRdb returns TRBD2, unconfirmable since there is no DNA. CDR3 length: 15 amino acids. Germline V gives CDR1 LGHNA, CDR2 YSLEER. CDR3: CASSQGRGGRNEQYF.

The V and J genes are TRBV2 and TRBJ2-1; TCRdb calls TRBD1, which cannot be checked without DNA. This CDR3 is built from 14 residues. From germline, CDR1 is SNHLY and CDR2 FYNNEI. CDR3 in amino acids: CASGAQGSYNEQFF. The full variable domain, its missing parts supplied by reference TRBV2 and TRBJ2-1, is EPEVTQTPSHQVTQMGQEVILRCVPISNHLYFYWYRQILGQKVEFLVSFYNNEISEKSEIFDDQFSVERPDGSNFTLKIRSTKLEDSAMYFCASGAQGSYNEQFFGPGTRLTVL.

The J gene is TRBJ2-3, the V gene TRBV6-5. The CDR3 has 12 amino acids. The germline V gene encodes CDR1 MNHEY and CDR2 SVGAGI. The CDR3 is CASRKLPDTQYF.

This chain joins TRBV29-1 and TRBJ2-7; TCRdb names TRBD1, which stays unverified in the absence of DNA. The V gene's germline CDR1 is SQVTM and CDR2 ANQGSEA. This CDR3 contains 13 residues. The CDR3 sequence is CSVERDTPYEQYF.

The CDR3 here is CASKTANTGELFF. J is TRBJ2-2 and V is TRBV14. CDR1 and CDR2 (germline): SGHDN, FVKESK. The CDR3 spans 13 residues.

The gene calls are TRBV7-6 and TRBJ2-3; TCRdb outputs TRBD2, but without DNA this stays unchecked. Germline loops: CDR1 SGHVS, CDR2 FNYEAQ. The length of the CDR3 is 15 residues. The CDR3 sequence is CASSPGGGTADTQYF.

This chain joins TRBV7-3 and TRBJ1-5; TCRdb indicates TRBD1, and absent DNA this call remains unverified. Per germline, CDR1 SGHTA and CDR2 FQGTGA. The CDR3 spans 14 residues. The CDR3 spells CASSLTASGQPQHF.

The V and J genes are TRBV7-2 and TRBJ2-3; TCRdb's D gene call, TRBD1, goes unchecked for lack of DNA. The germline CDR1 and CDR2 sequences are SGHTA and FQGNSA. CDR3 length: 16 residues. This CDR3 reads CASSLISGHYTDTQYF. The variable domain in full, completed from reference TRBV7-2 and TRBJ2-3, reads GAGVSQSPSNKVTEKGKDVELRCDPISGHTALYWYRQSLGQGLEFLIYFQGNSAPDKSGLPSDRFSAERTGGSVSTLTIQRTQQEDSAVYLCASSLISGHYTDTQYFGPGTRLTVL.

V usage is TRBV11-2 and J usage is TRBJ2-2; TCRdb indicates TRBD2, and absent DNA this call remains unverified. This CDR3 spans 16 amino acids. Per germline, CDR1 SGHAT and CDR2 FQNNGV. CDR3 sequence: CASSFLEARDAGELFF.

The chain links TRBV6-5 to TRBJ2-2. Germline values: CDR1 MNHEY, CDR2 SVGAGI. The CDR3 runs 13 residues. The CDR3 sequence: CASSYIDTGELFF.

The rearrangement joins TRBV7-9 to TRBJ1-1; with no DNA, the TCRdb D assignment of TRBD1 cannot be verified. The CDR3 extends over 14 amino acids. Germline V CDR1 and CDR2: SEHNR, FQNEAQ (reference sequence). The chain's CDR3 is CASSLGGGNTEAFF.

J is TRBJ2-4 and V is TRBV20-1; the D call of TRBD1 rests on TCRdb alone, since no DNA is present to check it. The CDR3 runs 19 residues. CDR1 DFQATT and CDR2 SNEGSKA come from the germline V gene (reference sequence). CDR3 in amino acids: CSARDPGDRDRDFSYIQYF.

The chain is built from TRBV28 and TRBJ2-5. The CDR3 is 14 amino acids. Germline CDR1 MDHEN, CDR2 SYDVKM. The CDR3 loop is CASQGSKEIETQYF.

The rearrangement links TRBV7-6 to TRBJ2-1; TCRdb reports TRBD1, a call that lacks DNA to check it against. Germline CDR1 SGHVS, CDR2 FNYEAQ. CDR3 length: 14 amino acids. The CDR3 loop is CASSQLTGLNEQFF.

This chain joins TRBV20-1 and TRBJ2-1; the TRBD1 assignment by TCRdb is unverifiable without DNA. Germline CDR1 and CDR2: DFQATT and SNEGSKA (reference sequence). The CDR3 spans 14 residues. The CDR3 region is CSAGGKPLPGEQFF.

The chain recombines TRBV4-1 with TRBJ1-2. The CDR3 is 15 amino acids. Per the germline V gene, CDR1 is MGHRA and CDR2 is YSYEKL. The CDR3 loop is CASSYKDGTNYGYTF.

The J gene is TRBJ1-2, the V gene TRBV11-1. The CDR3 has 15 residues. Germline CDR1 is SGHAT and CDR2 is FQDESV (reference sequence). CDR3 loop: CASSPGLTSNYGYTF.

The chain is built from TRBV6-5 and TRBJ2-3; lacking DNA, the TRBD1 call made by TCRdb goes unchecked. Germline-derived CDR1 and CDR2 are MNHEY and SVGAGI. CDR3 size: 15 residues. The CDR3 loop reads CASSYSGQDTDTQYF.